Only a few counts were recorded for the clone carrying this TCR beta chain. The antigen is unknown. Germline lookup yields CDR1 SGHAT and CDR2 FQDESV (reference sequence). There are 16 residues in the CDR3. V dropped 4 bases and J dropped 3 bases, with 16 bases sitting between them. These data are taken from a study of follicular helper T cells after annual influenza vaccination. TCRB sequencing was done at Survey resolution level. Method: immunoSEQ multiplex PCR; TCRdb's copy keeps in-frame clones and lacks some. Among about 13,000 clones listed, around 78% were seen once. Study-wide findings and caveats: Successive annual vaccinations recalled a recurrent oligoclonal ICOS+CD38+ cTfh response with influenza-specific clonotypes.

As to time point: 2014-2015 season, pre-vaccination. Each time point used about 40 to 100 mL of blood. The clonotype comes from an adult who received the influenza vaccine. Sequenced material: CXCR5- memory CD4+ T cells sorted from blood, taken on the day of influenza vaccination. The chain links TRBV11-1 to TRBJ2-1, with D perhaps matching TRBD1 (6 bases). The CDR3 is CASSWTPGADYNEQFF. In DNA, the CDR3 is TGTGCCAGCAGCTGGACCCCAGGGGCCGACTACAATGAGCAGTTCTTC.